The text below deals with one T cell receptor (beta chain). This entry belongs to a study of cytomegalovirus exposure and HLA in healthy donors. Sequenced by immunoSEQ multiplex PCR; TCRdb stores in-frame clones only, minus some. The repertoire consists of 55,000 to 70,000 clones, with roughly 91% occurring once and the leading ten covering 2.2%. CDR3 length equals 14 residues. Germline V gene data show CDR1 as MDHEN and CDR2 as SYDVKM. V was cut by 2 bases and J by 6 bases, with 13 bases left in between. The sequenced sample consisted of PBMCs. The rearrangement uses TRBV28 and TRBJ2-5, with D uncertain. The clonotype comes from a woman in her 30s in good health and CMV-seronegative. The CDR3 reads CASSLIQDPKTQYF. CDR3 bases: TGTGCCAGCAGTTTAATCCAGGATCCCAAGACCCAGTACTTC.